This paragraph covers one T cell receptor (beta chain) sequence. Measured with immunoSEQ multiplex PCR; TCRdb has only the in-frame clones, and not every one. This table has 60,000 to 70,000 clones, 80% to 85% appearing once. The data originate from a study of blood T cell repertoires in COVID-19. CDR1 is GTSNPN and CDR2 is SVGIG in the germline V gene (reference sequence). J lost 11 bases, V lost 1 base, and 7 bases had no gene match. The CDR3 is made up of 12 amino acids. This chain joins TRBV30 and TRBJ1-1; 7 positions agree with TRBD1. The clonotype comes from a man aged 50 to 59 with active COVID-19. The sequencing input was peripheral blood. The DNA of the CDR3 is TGTGCCTGGAGTGGTCCGGGACAGCGGGCTTTCTTT. Its translation: CAWSGPGQRAFF. The full variable domain, its missing parts supplied by reference TRBV30 and TRBJ1-1, is SQTIHQWPATLVQPVGSPLSLECTVEGTSNPNLYWYRQAAGRGLQLLFYSVGIGQISSEVPQNLSASRPQDRQFILSSKKLLLSDSGFYLCAWSGPGQRAFFGQGTRLTVV.